The 28 T cell receptor beta chains below all came from one sample that was sequenced in a study of blood T cell repertoires in COVID-19 (dated by TCRdb to the early 2020s). Libraries were prepared through the immunoSEQ multiplex PCR assay. Held by TCRdb, this immuneACCESS table contains in-frame sequences only and omits some clones. Under half of the omission traces to an unresolved V gene where checked; the cause of the rest is unknown. Across this sample there are some 140,000 clones, with approximately 85% seen only once. The top ten hold around 0.63% of the sample. The sequencing input was peripheral blood. Receptors were obtained from a man aged 60 to 75 with COVID-19, enrolled during active disease.

This clone occurred once. This chain joins TRBV29-1 and TRBJ1-5, with D possibly TRBD1 on 6 matching bases. The CDR3 consists of 15 residues. Trimming stripped 5 bases from V and 3 bases from J, with 17 bases between. Germline V CDR1 and CDR2: SQVTM, ANQGSEA. The CDR3 spells CSVQAAGDNNQPQHF. Written as DNA, the CDR3 is TGCAGCGTTCAAGCGGCAGGGGATAACAATCAGCCCCAGCATTTT.

The rearrangement links TRBV10-3 to TRBJ1-1; TRBD1 is a possible D gene (5 bases). The CDR3 covers 11 residues. V lost 4 bases and J lost 7, with 7 bases in between. CDR1 and CDR2 (germline): ENHRY, SYGVKD. CDR3 region: CAISAGDEAFF. CDR3 nucleotide sequence: TGTGCCATCAGTGCGGGGGATGAAGCTTTCTTT.

The genes are TRBV28 and TRBJ2-7; TRBD1 agrees at 10 bases. The CDR3 runs to 13 residues. CDR1 and CDR2 (germline): MDHEN, SYDVKM. V trimming: 6 bases; J trimming: 4 bases; junction bases outside the gene matches: 3. The CDR3: CASRGTGEYEQYF. DNA of the CDR3: TGTGCCAGCAGGGGGACAGGGGAGTACGAGCAGTACTTC.

The CDR3 protein is CASSLNRDRNSPLHF. The CDR3 coding sequence is TGTGCCAGCAGCTTAAACCGGGACAGGAATTCACCCCTCCACTTT. The chain recombines TRBV7-2 with TRBJ1-6; the match to TRBD1 covers 8 bases. The CDR3 has 15 residues. V shed 2 bases and J 7 bases; nucleotides not matched to a gene: 4. Germline CDR1 SGHTA, CDR2 FQGNSA.

J is TRBJ1-3 and V is TRBV6-5; TRBD1 is a possible D gene (6 bases). This CDR3 has 14 amino acids. The germline gives CDR1 MNHEY, CDR2 SVGAGI. V was clipped by 6 bases and J by 4 bases, with 13 bases between them. CDR3 residues: CASRPQGAGNTIYF. The CDR3 bases are TGTGCCAGCAGACCACAGGGAGCAGGAAACACCATATATTTT.

The gene calls are TRBV24-1 and TRBJ2-1; 7 bases are a match to TRBD1. The germline V gene has CDR1 KGHDR and CDR2 SFDVKD. The CDR3 sequence is 15 residues long. V lost 5 bases to trimming and J lost 8 bases; unmatched junction nucleotides: 11. The CDR3 DNA is TGTGCCACCAGTGGGGAGACAGGGATGTACCATGAGCAGTTCTTC. Its protein is CATSGETGMYHEQFF.

The chain links TRBV2 to TRBJ1-5; D may be TRBD1 (6 bases). The CDR3 is 16 residues long. Germline assignment: CDR1 SNHLY and CDR2 FYNNEI. V lost 2 bases and J 1 base, leaving 12 bases between the germline ends. The chain's CDR3 is CASSEFGTLSNQPQHF. The CDR3 DNA reads TGTGCCAGCAGTGAATTTGGGACACTAAGCAATCAGCCCCAGCATTTT.

The rearrangement uses TRBV21-1 and TRBJ2-7; the tabulated D call, TRBD1, remains unverified against the DNA. TRBV21-1 is flagged as a pseudogene. The CDR3 length is 16 residues. The CDR3 DNA follows: TGTGCCAGCAGCAAAGAGTACAGGGGAGTCTCCTACGAGCAGTACTTC. Translated: CASSKEYRGVSYEQYF.

This chain connects TRBV3-1 (or the pseudogene TRBV3-2) to TRBJ1-2, with D tentatively TRBD1 (5 bases). V lost 3 bases and J 1 base, leaving 9 bases between the germline ends. The CDR3 covers 14 residues. Per the germline V gene, CDR1 is LGHDT and CDR2 is YNNKEL (reference sequence). The CDR3: CASSQSTVNYGYTF. The CDR3 coding sequence is TGTGCCAGCAGCCAGTCGACAGTTAACTATGGCTACACCTTC.

The V and J genes are TRBV6-4 and TRBJ2-3, with TRBD2 matching over 9 bases. The CDR3 extends over 16 amino acids. The V and J ends lost 5 bases and 2 bases, in that order; junction bases with no gene match: 8. CDR1 is MRHNA and CDR2 is SNTAGT in the germline V gene. Here the CDR3 DNA reads TGTGCCAGCAGTCCCATGGCTAGCGGGAACACAGATACGCAGTATTTT. It translates to CASSPMASGNTDTQYF.

V usage is TRBV2 and J usage is TRBJ2-7; D is ambiguous. The CDR3 totals 11 residues. CDR1 and CDR2 (germline): SNHLY, FYNNEI. V was trimmed by 4 bases and J by 6 bases, leaving 7 bases between them. The CDR3, as DNA: TGTGCCAGCAGTGCCTACTCCGAGCAGTACTTC. As protein: CASSAYSEQYF.

The CDR3 loop is CASSPGQVNYEQYF. CDR3 nucleotides: TGTGCCAGCTCGCCGGGACAGGTTAACTACGAGCAGTACTTC. V gene TRBV18 combines with J gene TRBJ2-7; 8 bases align to TRBD1. V was pared by 6 bases and J by 3 bases, with 7 bases of the junction left unmatched. The germline V gene has CDR1 KGHSH and CDR2 LQKENI. The CDR3 has 14 residues.

This clone was detected a few times. Distinct nucleotide sequences in the sample also encode this CDR3. V and J are TRBV2 and TRBJ2-3, with 9 bases that match TRBD2. J was trimmed by 3 bases and V by 4 bases; bases with no gene match: 2. Germline V gene sequence: CDR1 SNHLY, CDR2 FYNNEI. The CDR3 has 14 residues. CDR3 residues: CASSVSGSTDTQYF. CDR3 DNA sequence: TGTGCCAGCAGTGTTAGCGGGAGTACAGATACGCAGTATTTT.

This sequence joins TRBV9 and TRBJ1-1; possible D gene TRBD1, 6 bases. Germline-derived CDR1 and CDR2 are SGDLS and YYNGEE. Trimming stripped 0 bases from V and 4 bases from J, with 19 bases between. CDR3 length: 17 residues. The chain's CDR3 is CASSVDLMGHPGTEAFF. CDR3 nucleotides: TGTGCCAGCAGCGTAGATCTTATGGGACATCCCGGCACTGAAGCTTTCTTT.

The chain employs TRBV9 and TRBJ2-7; 7 bases line up with TRBD2. The CDR3 has 15 amino acids. Per germline, CDR1 SGDLS and CDR2 YYNGEE. The J segment lost 3 bases and the V segment lost 1 base, leaving 7 bases of the junction unmatched. CDR3 residues: CASSVSSGRSYEQYF. The CDR3 coding sequence is TGTGCCAGCAGCGTATCGTCCGGGAGGAGCTACGAGCAGTACTTC.

The chain links TRBV18 to TRBJ2-7; D may be TRBD1 (6 bases). V was cut by 5 bases and J by 5 bases, with 16 bases left in between. This CDR3 contains 14 residues. The germline gives CDR1 KGHSH, CDR2 LQKENI. The CDR3 DNA is TGTGCCAGCTCATCTACAGGGTCCACCGACGAGCAGTACTTC. Residues: CASSSTGSTDEQYF.

This clone was detected only a few times. The rearrangement joins TRBV7-2 to TRBJ2-2; 13 bases are a match to TRBD2. V dropped 1 base and J dropped 4; count of bases not matched to a gene: 0. The germline gives CDR1 SGHTA, CDR2 FQGNSA. The CDR3 consists of 16 residues. CDR3 nucleotides: TGTGCCAGCAGCTTAGGACTAGCGGGGGGCACCGGGGAGCTGTTTTTT. Its translation is CASSLGLAGGTGELFF.

The V call is TRBV15, the J call TRBJ1-2, with 7 nucleotides matching TRBD1. V trimming: 3 bases; J trimming: 3 bases; junction bases outside the gene matches: 4. CDR3 length: 14 amino acids. Germline values: CDR1 LNHNV, CDR2 YYDKDF (reference sequence). CDR3 amino acids: CATSRGDRDYGYTF. In DNA form, the CDR3 reads TGTGCCACCAGCAGGGGTGACAGGGACTATGGCTACACCTTC.

This clone was observed a handful of times. V usage is TRBV30 and J usage is TRBJ2-7; D is uncertain. This CDR3 has 12 amino acids. Trimming took 1 base from V and 8 from J, leaving 12 bases between them. Germline assignment: CDR1 GTSNPN and CDR2 SVGIG (reference sequence). CDR3 loop: CAWSGQGSQQYF. CDR3 nucleotides: TGTGCCTGGAGTGGACAAGGCAGTCAGCAGTACTTC.

This clone was detected only once. The chain combines TRBV6-4 with TRBJ2-7; D is unresolved. The length of the CDR3 is 14 residues. Germline-derived CDR1 and CDR2 are MRHNA and SNTAGT. Trimming removed 2 bases at V and 0 bases at J, with 8 bases between. The CDR3 sequence is CASSDVVSSYEQYF. The CDR3 region has the DNA TGTGCCAGCAGTGACGTAGTAAGCTCCTACGAGCAGTACTTC.

The V and J genes are TRBV6-2 or TRBV6-3 and TRBJ2-3; 14 bases map to TRBD2. This CDR3 contains 20 residues. The V gene's germline CDR1 is MNHEY and CDR2 SVGEGT. After removal of 6 bases from V and 4 bases from J, the junction contained 18 bases not matched to a gene. CDR3 bases: TGTGCCAGCAGCCCCGGACTAGCGGGAGGCACGCCCTTTTCCGCAGATACGCAGTATTTT. Protein sequence: CASSPGLAGGTPFSADTQYF.

This chain uses TRBV7-3 with TRBJ1-2; 12 bases agree with TRBD1. The CDR3 extends over 15 amino acids. Germline CDR1 reads SGHTA; CDR2 reads FQGTGA. V was pared by 2 bases and J by 2 bases, with 0 bases of the junction left unmatched. The CDR3, as DNA: TGTGCCAGCAGCTTAGGGACAGGGGGCAACTATGGCTACACCTTC. This encodes CASSLGTGGNYGYTF.

For this clone: The junction differs from germline at one of its ends, possibly a read error. The V and J genes are TRBV18 and TRBJ2-7, with D perhaps matching TRBD1 (6 bases). The CDR3 runs 13 residues. Per germline, CDR1 KGHSH and CDR2 LQKENI. CDR3 nucleotide sequence: TGTGCCAGCTCACCAAGTTCCCGGACAGACGCCCAATTC. Its translation is CASSPSSRTDAQF.

This rearrangement joins TRBV20-1 to TRBJ2-7; TRBD2 matches 8 bases. V lost 4 bases, J lost 12 bases, and 8 bases stayed unmatched. This CDR3 is built from 11 residues. Germline V gives CDR1 DFQATT, CDR2 SNEGSKA (reference sequence). The CDR3 here is CSATRGGEAYF. CDR3 nucleotides: TGCAGTGCTACCCGGGGGGGCGAGGCGTACTTC.

The rearrangement uses TRBV27 and TRBJ1-6, with a weak D call TRBD1 (6 bases). Germline lookup yields CDR1 MNHEY and CDR2 SMNVEV (reference sequence). The CDR3 totals 14 residues. Trimming cost V 0 bases and J 7 bases, with 7 bases left between them. CDR3 coding DNA: TGTGCCAGCAGTTTATCTGGGGGCAATTCACCCCTCCACTTT. It yields the protein CASSLSGGNSPLHF.

The chain uses TRBV19 and TRBJ1-4, with 9 bases fitting TRBD1. J was trimmed by 5 bases and V by 4 bases; bases with no gene match: 5. The CDR3 has 15 residues. CDR1 and CDR2 (germline): LNHDA, SQIVND (reference sequence). As DNA, the CDR3 is TGTGCCAGTAGTAACCCGACAGGGGGAAATGAAAAACTGTTTTTT. As protein: CASSNPTGGNEKLFF.

V and J are TRBV18 and TRBJ1-6; a possible D gene is TRBD1 (5 bases). Looked up from germline, CDR1 is KGHSH and CDR2 is LQKENI. The V and J ends lost 3 bases and 8 bases respectively, with 20 bases between them. The CDR3 covers 17 residues. The CDR3 reads CASSPRRVISWDSPLHF. The CDR3 DNA sequence: TGTGCCAGCTCACCCCGCAGGGTCATAAGTTGGGATTCACCCCTCCACTTT.

The V gene is TRBV10-3, the J gene TRBJ1-1; 11 nucleotides line up with TRBD1. CDR1 ENHRY and CDR2 SYGVKD come from the germline V gene. J lost 1 base, V lost 4 bases, and 8 bases had no gene match. The CDR3 runs 17 residues. CDR3 sequence reads: CAISGFAGQGANTEAFF. Written as DNA, the CDR3 is TGTGCCATCAGTGGCTTTGCAGGACAGGGGGCGAACACTGAAGCTTTCTTT.